These T cell receptor beta chains were read from a single sample in a study of metastatic and nonmetastatic thyroid tumors. Via MiXCR, TCRdb re-called the PCR reads. The sample carries roughly 71,000 clones, about 17% recorded once. What was sequenced was blood. These receptors were collected from a female donor with papillary thyroid cancer or a benign thyroid nodule (not recorded which). Some clones in this sample may be carry-over from other donors' samples. CDR3s include the opening cysteine and the closing phenylalanine or tryptophan. A D gene is named only where the DNA matches it firmly. Expanded clones are given a class, and other clones once, few, many or no size at all.

clone size	D gene	V gene	J gene	CDR3 DNA	CDR3 protein
few	TRBD1	TRBV9	TRBJ2-7	TGTGCCAGCAGCCAACAGGGGCTCCCCTACGAGCAGTACTTC	CASSQQGLPYEQYF
few	-	TRBV6-1	TRBJ1-1	TGCGCCAGCTCATCCGGGACCCACTGGACTGAAGCTTTCTTT	CASSSGTHWTEAFF
many	-	TRBV4-1	TRBJ2-1	TGCGCCAGCAGCCAAGTTGGGGGTGACCCCGTGAATGAGCAGTTCTTC	CASSQVGGDPVNEQFF
many	TRBD2	TRBV2	TRBJ2-5	TGTGCCAGCAGTGAAGTCGGGGGGGAAGAGACCCAGTACTTC	CASSEVGGEETQYF
few	TRBD2	TRBV11-2	TRBJ2-2	TGTGCCAGCAGCTTGGTTAGCGGGAGAAGGGAGCTGTTTTTT	CASSLVSGRRELFF
many	TRBD1	TRBV27	TRBJ1-4	TGTGCCAGCAGTTTCCACCGGGACAGAGATGAAAAACTGTTTTTT	CASSFHRDRDEKLFF
many	TRBD1	TRBV6-1	TRBJ1-5	TGTGCCAGCATGACAGGGCTTAATCAGCCCCAGCATTTT	CASMTGLNQPQHF
many	-	TRBV12-3/TRBV12-4	TRBJ2-4	TGTGCCAGCAGTTTAGTTCGACAGAAAAACATTCAGTACTTC	CASSLVRQKNIQYF
many	-	TRBV20-1	TRBJ2-3	TGCAGTGCTAGAGATCAGGGTGATACGCAGTATTTT	CSARDQGDTQYF
-	TRBD2	TRBV10-2	TRBJ2-7	TGCGCCAGCAGCCGACTAGCGGGCTACGAGCAGTACTTC	CASSRLAGYEQYF
many	TRBD1	TRBV4-1	TRBJ2-7	TGCGCCAGCAGCCACCCGCAAGGACAGGGGGGCGAGCAGTACTTC	CASSHPQGQGGEQYF